The sequence of this T cell receptor beta chain was determined in a study of vaccination and CD4 T cells after COVID-19. Study context: Stimuli were overlapping spike peptide pools of SARS-CoV-2 and three common cold coronaviruses (HCoV-NL63, HCoV-OC43, HCoV-229E).

This CDR3 has 13 residues. Per the germline V gene, CDR1 is MNHNS and CDR2 is SASEGT. Losses at the gene ends were 6 bases for V and 6 bases for J; bases not matched to a gene: 3. Concerning this clonotype: As yet, its antigen is unknown.

With the Oncomine TCR Beta short-read assay, DNA from cultured CD4+ T cells was sequenced. Using the QIAamp micro DNA kit, genomic DNA was extracted from the CD4+ T cells that had been cultured. One entry per CDR3 protein, called by TCRdb with MiXCR from the PCR reads. The table includes about 18,000 distinct CDR3 sequences, around 80% detected once. Treatment here: approximately 9-day PBMC culture with coronavirus spike peptide pools or control peptides (ViraFEST assay). ViraFEST relied on peptide pools to expand antigen-specific T cells; the TCRs were sequenced afterward. The chain recombines TRBV6-1 with TRBJ1-1; 11 bases line up with TRBD1. This material consisted of CD4+ T cells from blood, cultured in vitro, taken after SARS-CoV-2 vaccination. This TCR was sampled from a human donor who received a COVID-19 vaccine. CDR3 loop: CASRGQGDAEAFF. In DNA, the CDR3 is TGTGCCAGCAGGGGACAGGGGGACGCTGAAGCTTTCTTT.